Following are 28 T cell receptor beta chains from one sample sequenced in a study of technical replicates of blood from several donors. Some clones are missing from TCRdb's copy, which holds only in-frame ones; the method was immunoSEQ multiplex PCR. The sample lists tens of thousands of clones, 91% occurring once. Material: T cells isolated from PBMCs. The receptors here all came from a human donor in good health. Some clones in this sample may be carry-over from other donors' samples.

The V and J genes are TRBV9 and TRBJ2-1; unclear D gene. The V gene's germline CDR1 is SGDLS and CDR2 YYNGEE. This CDR3 is built from 14 residues. The V and J ends lost 2 bases and 4 bases respectively, with 10 bases between them. CDR3 protein: CASSVGQRYNEQFF. The CDR3 DNA sequence: TGTGCCAGCAGCGTTGGGCAACGTTACAATGAGCAGTTCTTC.

The chain uses TRBV7-9 and TRBJ1-3, with D perhaps matching TRBD1 (5 bases). The CDR3 consists of 13 residues. CDR1 and CDR2 from the germline V gene are SEHNR and FQNEAQ (reference sequence). Trimming shortened V by 6 bases and J by 2 bases, and 8 bases separated the two germline ends. The DNA of the CDR3 is TGTGCCAGCAGTCAGGGTGCTGGAAACACCATATATTTT. Translated: CASSQGAGNTIYF.

This sequence joins TRBV29-1 and TRBJ2-7; weak D call: TRBD2 (5 bases). CDR3 length equals 11 residues. V was cut by 6 bases and J by 10 bases, with 16 bases left in between. Germline V gene lookup returns CDR1 SQVTM and CDR2 ANQGSEA. The CDR3 DNA is TGCAGCGTGGCCCTTGGGGAGTACCAGTACTTC. Translation: CSVALGEYQYF.

The chain recombines TRBV13 with TRBJ1-1, with 7 bases that match TRBD1. The CDR3 runs 16 residues. The V segment lost 5 bases and the J segment 11 bases; nucleotides outside the gene matches: 20. Per germline, CDR1 PRHDT and CDR2 FYEKMQ (reference sequence). CDR3 sequence (DNA): TGTGCCAGCAGCCTACTTACAGGGGATCAGGCAGGGGGGGCTTTCTTT. It specifies CASSLLTGDQAGGAFF.

V gene TRBV13 combines with J gene TRBJ1-2; 9 bases line up with TRBD1. Germline V gene lookup returns CDR1 PRHDT and CDR2 FYEKMQ (reference sequence). V shed 6 bases, J shed 7 bases, and the junction held 6 bases outside the gene matches. The CDR3 loop spans 13 amino acids. Here the CDR3 reads CASSGQGKSGYTF. In DNA, the CDR3 is TGTGCCAGCAGTGGACAGGGGAAAAGTGGCTACACCTTC.

V and J are TRBV28 and TRBJ2-2; possibly TRBD2 for D (5 bases). CDR1 and CDR2 (germline): MDHEN, SYDVKM. Deletions cut 6 bases from V and 7 bases from J, with 9 bases between. The CDR3 is made up of 12 amino acids. The CDR3 region has the DNA TGTGCCAGCAGCACCCGGGGCGGGGAGCTGTTTTTT. Protein sequence: CASSTRGGELFF. Based on the CDR3 plus reference TRBV28 and TRBJ2-2, the full variable domain is DVKVTQSSRYLVKRTGEKVFLECVQDMDHENMFWYRQDPGLGLRLIYFSYDVKMKEKGDIPEGYSVSREKKERFSLILESASTNQTSMYLCASSTRGGELFFGEGSRLTVL.

This clone was found a few times. The genes are TRBV7-9 and TRBJ2-2; 11 bases match TRBD2. Germline loops: CDR1 SEHNR, CDR2 FQNEAQ (reference sequence). The junction had 5 bases not matched to a gene; V was cut back by 7 bases and J by 7 bases. There are 14 residues in the CDR3. CDR3 coding DNA: TGTGCCAGCATGATAGCGGGAGGGGACGGGGAGCTGTTTTTT. Residues: CASMIAGGDGELFF.

The genes are TRBV27 and TRBJ1-4; D remains unclear. V gave up 2 bases and J gave up 5 bases, with 12 bases separating them. The CDR3 consists of 15 residues. Germline V CDR1 and CDR2: MNHEY, SMNVEV (reference sequence). In nucleotides, the CDR3 is TGTGCCAGCAGTTTAGGATTAGGAGGGAATGAAAAACTGTTTTTT. Translating gives CASSLGLGGNEKLFF.

The V call is TRBV4-1, the J call TRBJ2-7, with 8 bases that match TRBD2. Germline CDR1 MGHRA, CDR2 YSYEKL. This CDR3 has 15 amino acids. V lost 5 bases to trimming and J lost 0 bases; unmatched junction nucleotides: 6. This CDR3 is CASSASGLPSYEQYF. CDR3 in DNA: TGCGCCAGCAGCGCTAGCGGGTTACCCTCCTACGAGCAGTACTTC.

The chain carries TRBV5-1 and TRBJ2-1; D gene ambiguous. This CDR3 contains 13 residues. The V gene lost 0 bases and the J gene lost 5 bases, with 6 bases spanning the gap. CDR1 SGHRS and CDR2 YFSETQ come from the germline V gene. CDR3 protein: CASSLAGNNEQFF. The CDR3 DNA reads as TGCGCCAGCAGCTTGGCAGGTAACAATGAGCAGTTCTTC.

This sequence joins TRBV4-1 and TRBJ1-1; possible D gene TRBD1, 5 bases. The V end lost 0 bases, the J end lost 0 bases, and 8 bases lay between the germline ends. The CDR3 sequence is 15 residues long. From germline, CDR1 is MGHRA and CDR2 YSYEKL. The CDR3 nucleotides read TGCGCCAGCAGCCAAGATCCAGGGATGAACACTGAAGCTTTCTTT. Its protein product is CASSQDPGMNTEAFF.

The V and J genes are TRBV6-5 and TRBJ2-5; the match to TRBD1 covers 12 bases. This CDR3 spans 15 amino acids. The V and J ends lost 5 bases and 7 bases, in that order; junction bases with no gene match: 8. The germline CDR1 and CDR2 sequences are MNHEY and SVGAGI. The chain's CDR3 is CASSNRDRGQGTQYF. As DNA, the CDR3 is TGTGCCAGCAGTAATCGGGACAGGGGGCAGGGGACCCAGTACTTC.

The chain has TRBV11-1 and TRBJ2-3; TRBD1 aligns across 7 bases. Per germline, CDR1 SGHAT and CDR2 FQDESV (reference sequence). V was pared by 5 bases and J by 3 bases, with 11 bases of the junction left unmatched. The CDR3 runs to 16 residues. The CDR3 sequence: CASSTHRGRLTDTQYF. The CDR3 DNA sequence: TGTGCCAGCAGCACACACAGGGGACGGTTAACAGATACGCAGTATTTT.

The rearrangement joins TRBV30 to TRBJ1-2; D perhaps matches TRBD1 (6 bases). CDR1 GTSNPN and CDR2 SVGIG come from the germline V gene (reference sequence). CDR3 length: 11 residues. The chain's CDR3 is CALDRSYGYTF. The CDR3 DNA follows: TGTGCTCTTGACAGGAGCTATGGCTACACCTTC.

The chain carries TRBV7-9 and TRBJ2-1; TRBD1 matches 10 bases. This CDR3 comprises 16 residues. V gave up 3 bases and J gave up 6 bases; unmatched junction bases: 8. Germline-derived CDR1 and CDR2 are SEHNR and FQNEAQ (reference sequence). The CDR3, as DNA: TGTGCCAGCAGCTTTGGCGGGACAGGGGACAGCAATGAGCAGTTCTTC. This codes for CASSFGGTGDSNEQFF. Drawing the rest from reference TRBV7-9 and TRBJ2-1, the complete variable domain is DTGVSQNPRHKITKRGQNVTFRCDPISEHNRLYWYRQTLGQGPEFLTYFQNEAQLEKSRLLSDRFSAERPKGSFSTLEIQRTEQGDSAMYLCASSFGGTGDSNEQFFGPGTRLTVL.

The genes are TRBV5-4 and TRBJ2-5; 10 bases map to TRBD1. Germline V gene sequence: CDR1 SGHNT, CDR2 YYREEE (reference sequence). Trimming cost V 3 bases and J 5 bases; bases outside gene matches: 7. This CDR3 has 15 residues. CDR3 nucleotides: TGTGCCAGCAGCTATAGGACAGGGGGGCGTGAGACCCAGTACTTC. It encodes CASSYRTGGRETQYF.

V usage is TRBV28 and J usage is TRBJ1-2, with D hard to call. Per germline, CDR1 MDHEN and CDR2 SYDVKM. The CDR3 consists of 11 residues. V lost 8 bases, J lost 8 bases, and 12 bases lay in between. Written as DNA, the CDR3 is TGTGCCAGCTCCACCCTGGAGGGCTACACCTTC. Its translation is CASSTLEGYTF.

The rearrangement uses TRBV7-9 and TRBJ2-1; 10 positions agree with TRBD1. J gave up 5 bases and V 5 bases, and 3 bases lay outside the gene matches. Per the germline V gene, CDR1 is SEHNR and CDR2 is FQNEAQ (reference sequence). The CDR3 length is 14 residues. CDR3 in amino acids: CASSLGQGDNEQFF. CDR3 nucleotides: TGTGCCAGCAGCCTCGGACAGGGGGACAATGAGCAGTTCTTC.

The chain carries TRBV29-1 and TRBJ2-7, with D tentatively TRBD2 (8 bases). The CDR3 runs 15 residues. Trimming cost V 2 bases and J 0 bases, with 14 bases left between them. The germline CDR1 and CDR2 sequences are SQVTM and ANQGSEA. Here the CDR3 DNA reads TGCAGCGTTGAAAGGGGGCGGGGGGCCTCCTACGAGCAGTACTTC. This codes for CSVERGRGASYEQYF.

This chain connects TRBV10-1 to TRBJ1-2, with 8 bases matching TRBD1. In germline, CDR1 is WNHNN, CDR2 SYGVQD (reference sequence). CDR3 size: 14 residues. Unmatched junction bases numbered 7, after V lost 6 bases and J lost 4 bases. CDR3 coding DNA: TGCGCCAGCAGCCCCGGGACAGGACGCTATGGCTACACCTTC. Translation: CASSPGTGRYGYTF.

This rearrangement joins TRBV29-1 to TRBJ2-1, with 7 bases aligning to TRBD2. Trimming cost V 3 bases and J 3 bases; bases outside gene matches: 5. The germline CDR1 and CDR2 sequences are SQVTM and ANQGSEA. The length of the CDR3 is 14 residues. The DNA of the CDR3 is TGCAGCGTTGAGTCGACTAGCAGCTACAATGAGCAGTTCTTC. Protein sequence: CSVESTSSYNEQFF.

This chain uses TRBV10-1 with TRBJ2-5, with TRBD2 matching 9 bases. The CDR3 spans 16 residues. V was pared by 0 bases and J by 1 base, with 3 bases of the junction left unmatched. CDR1 WNHNN and CDR2 SYGVQD come from the germline V gene (reference sequence). The CDR3 reads CASSESLAGPQETQYF. The CDR3 nucleotides are TGCGCCAGCAGTGAGTCCCTAGCGGGGCCCCAAGAGACCCAGTACTTC.

This clone occurred a few times. The chain carries TRBV4-2 and TRBJ2-2; D is ambiguous. This CDR3 spans 14 amino acids. The ends were cut back, 2 bases at V and 5 bases at J, with 9 bases in the middle. Germline lookup yields CDR1 LGHNA and CDR2 YNFKEQ. Written as DNA, the CDR3 is TGTGCCAGCAGCCAAATGACAAGTACCGGGGAGCTGTTTTTT. As protein: CASSQMTSTGELFF.

The CDR3 is CASSQVSLGLESYEQYF. The CDR3 region has the DNA TGCGCCAGCAGCCAAGTCTCCCTAGGACTAGAGTCCTACGAGCAGTACTTC. The chain couples TRBV4-1 to TRBJ2-7; 7 positions match TRBD2. J was trimmed by 1 base and V by 1 base; bases with no gene match: 10. Germline CDR1 is MGHRA and CDR2 is YSYEKL. The CDR3 runs to 17 residues.

This clone was seen a single time. This rearrangement joins TRBV27 to TRBJ2-3; 7 bases line up with TRBD1. Looked up from germline, CDR1 is MNHEY and CDR2 is SMNVEV (reference sequence). V trimming: 4 bases; J trimming: 3 bases; junction bases outside the gene matches: 7. This CDR3 spans 15 amino acids. The CDR3 DNA reads as TGTGCCAGCAGTTCCGACAGGGTCGGGACAGATACGCAGTATTTT. The encoded protein is CASSSDRVGTDTQYF.

This chain uses TRBV7-6 with TRBJ2-2, with 16 positions matching TRBD2. Germline assignment: CDR1 SGHVS and CDR2 FNYEAQ. The length of the CDR3 is 17 residues. CDR3 bases: TGTGACCTCTATGCCGGGACTAGCGGGAGGGATCCCGGGGAGCTGTTTTTT. Its translation is CDLYAGTSGRDPGELFF.

The rearrangement uses TRBV28 and TRBJ1-1; weak D call: TRBD1 (5 bases). The CDR3 is 13 amino acids. Germline-derived CDR1 and CDR2 are MDHEN and SYDVKM. With 2 bases removed from V and 5 bases from J, the gap between germline ends came to 9 bases. CDR3 protein: CASSLAGRTEAFF. Here the CDR3 DNA reads TGTGCCAGCAGTTTAGCAGGGAGGACTGAAGCTTTCTTT.

This chain joins TRBV28 and TRBJ1-1, with D perhaps TRBD1 (6 bases). CDR3 length equals 15 residues. In germline, CDR1 is MDHEN, CDR2 SYDVKM. The ends were cut back, 2 bases at V and 2 bases at J, with 12 bases in the middle. The CDR3 reads CASSLPDSSNTEAFF. The CDR3 DNA sequence: TGTGCCAGCAGTTTACCGGACAGTTCCAACACTGAAGCTTTCTTT.